Following are 17 T cell receptor beta chains from one sample sequenced in a study of blood T cell repertoires in COVID-19. Generated by immunoSEQ multiplex PCR, the TCRdb table keeps only in-frame clones and is missing some. The data hold fewer than 85,000 clones, with around three quarters observed a single time. The sequencing sample was made of peripheral blood. These receptors were collected from a woman in her 70s with acute or convalescent COVID-19.

The chain is built from TRBV7-8 and TRBJ2-7; 8 nucleotides agree with TRBD1. In germline, CDR1 is SGHVS, CDR2 FQNEAQ. J gave up 4 bases and V 4 bases, and 9 bases lay outside the gene matches. The CDR3 has 15 residues. Written as DNA, the CDR3 is TGTGCCAGCAGCTCCCCCCGGACAGGGAATTACGAGCAGTACTTC. This gives the protein CASSSPRTGNYEQYF.

The J gene is TRBJ2-1, the V gene TRBV6-5, with 9 positions matching TRBD2. Germline CDR1 is MNHEY and CDR2 is SVGAGI. The CDR3 loop spans 15 amino acids. J was trimmed by 4 bases and V by 5 bases; bases with no gene match: 6. CDR3 protein: CASSMKRGAYNEQFF. In DNA form, the CDR3 reads TGTGCCAGCAGTATGAAGCGGGGGGCTTACAATGAGCAGTTCTTC.

This chain's CDR3 is CASSIGPTGRFNQPQHF. The CDR3 DNA is TGTGCCAGTAGTATAGGACCGACAGGGAGATTCAATCAGCCCCAGCATTTT. The chain is built from TRBV19 and TRBJ1-5; 7 nucleotides match TRBD1. This CDR3 contains 17 residues. The germline CDR1 and CDR2 sequences are LNHDA and SQIVND (reference sequence). Unmatched junction bases numbered 9, after V lost 1 base and J lost 3 bases.

The chain is built from TRBV6-1 and TRBJ1-2; D remains unclear. The CDR3 runs 15 residues. V lost 2 bases, J lost 3 bases, and 13 bases lay in between. Germline V gene lookup returns CDR1 MNHNS and CDR2 SASEGT. Here the CDR3 reads CASSERGLSYYGYTF. CDR3 sequence (DNA): TGTGCCAGCAGTGAAAGAGGGCTATCCTACTATGGCTACACCTTC.

The chain couples TRBV24-1 to TRBJ2-7, with D maybe TRBD1 (6 bases). The CDR3 length is 13 residues. Germline CDR1 KGHDR, CDR2 SFDVKD. V lost 7 bases and J 0 bases, leaving 9 bases between the germline ends. CDR3 coding DNA: TGTGCCACCAGGGGGGCCCCCTCCTACGAGCAGTACTTC. It translates to CATRGAPSYEQYF.

The chain employs TRBV7-2 and TRBJ1-4, with 9 nucleotides matching TRBD1. The germline gives CDR1 SGHTA, CDR2 FQGNSA. V trimming: 3 bases; J trimming: 5 bases; junction bases outside the gene matches: 1. This CDR3 spans 14 amino acids. The CDR3 DNA is TGTGCCAGCAGCTTGGGACAGGGAAATGAAAAACTGTTTTTT. Protein: CASSLGQGNEKLFF. Filled out from reference TRBV7-2 and TRBJ1-4, the complete variable domain reads GAGVSQSPSNKVTEKGKDVELRCDPISGHTALYWYRQSLGQGLEFLIYFQGNSAPDKSGLPSDRFSAERTGGSVSTLTIQRTQQEDSAVYLCASSLGQGNEKLFFGSGTQLSVL.

The J gene is TRBJ1-6, the V gene TRBV6-5; 9 bases line up with TRBD1. V gave up 4 bases and J gave up 10 bases; unmatched junction bases: 11. The CDR3 consists of 16 residues. Germline V lookup: CDR1 MNHEY, CDR2 SVGAGI. The CDR3 protein is CASSSSEWDRDSPLHF. The CDR3 nucleotides are TGTGCCAGCAGTTCCTCTGAATGGGACAGGGACTCACCCCTCCACTTT.

The V and J genes are TRBV11-2 and TRBJ1-4, with D possibly TRBD1 on 5 matching bases. CDR3 length: 18 residues. Germline V gene lookup returns CDR1 SGHAT and CDR2 FQNNGV. Between the trimmed V and J ends, which lost 2 bases and 1 base, there was a span of 17 bases. CDR3 coding DNA: TGTGCCAGCAGCTTATTTTTTCGGCAGGGAAGAACTAATGAAAAACTGTTTTTT. It translates to CASSLFFRQGRTNEKLFF.

V gene TRBV4-2 combines with J gene TRBJ2-7, with TRBD1 matching 8 bases. Germline V gene data show CDR1 as LGHNA and CDR2 as YNFKEQ. V shed 0 bases and J 4 bases; nucleotides not matched to a gene: 8. The CDR3 spans 16 residues. CDR3 in DNA: TGTGCCAGCAGCCAAGATCAGGGGACAGGAGTGTACGAGCAGTACTTC. Residues: CASSQDQGTGVYEQYF.

The chain recombines TRBV13 with TRBJ2-2; D not certain. Germline V CDR1 and CDR2: PRHDT, FYEKMQ (reference sequence). Trimming cost V 8 bases and J 4 bases, with 8 bases left between them. CDR3 length: 12 amino acids. The CDR3 nucleotides are TGTGCCAGCGCTAGGTCCACCGGGGAGCTGTTTTTT. Residues: CASARSTGELFF. Variable domain in full (rest from reference TRBV13 and TRBJ2-2): AAGVIQSPRHLIKEKRETATLKCYPIPRHDTVYWYQQGPGQDPQFLISFYEKMQSDKGSIPDRFSAQQFSDYHSELNMSSLELGDSALYFCASARSTGELFFGEGSRLTVL.

The chain combines TRBV15 with TRBJ1-5; possible D gene TRBD1, 6 bases. CDR3 size: 15 residues. Germline V gene lookup returns CDR1 LNHNV and CDR2 YYDKDF (reference sequence). The V and J ends lost 5 bases and 0 bases respectively, with 11 bases between them. CDR3 sequence reads: CATSSTGLSNQPQHF. In DNA, the CDR3 is TGTGCCACCAGCTCAACAGGGCTTAGCAATCAGCCCCAGCATTTT.

V usage is TRBV29-1 and J usage is TRBJ2-3, with 7 bases matching TRBD1. Germline-derived CDR1 and CDR2 are SQVTM and ANQGSEA. The CDR3 is made up of 17 amino acids. The V segment lost 2 bases and the J segment 0 bases; nucleotides outside the gene matches: 11. The CDR3 here is CSVEPRRTGSSTDTQYF. The CDR3 region has the DNA TGCAGCGTTGAACCAAGACGGACAGGATCTAGCACAGATACGCAGTATTTT.

V and J are TRBV2 and TRBJ2-1; 13 nucleotides line up with TRBD2. Germline V lookup: CDR1 SNHLY, CDR2 FYNNEI. V dropped 5 bases and J dropped 2; count of bases not matched to a gene: 3. This CDR3 region has 16 residues. CDR3 nucleotide sequence: TGTGCCAGCAGTCGCGGGACTAGCGGGACCTACAATGAGCAGTTCTTC. Protein sequence: CASSRGTSGTYNEQFF.

The gene calls are TRBV6-5 and TRBJ1-3; a possible D gene is TRBD1 (5 bases). Trimming took off 10 bases at V and 2 bases at J, with 12 bases between the two ends. Germline CDR1 reads MNHEY; CDR2 reads SVGAGI. The CDR3 is 13 residues long. CDR3 in DNA: TGTGCCATCCAGGGTTGGACTGGAAACACCATATATTTT. Translating it yields CAIQGWTGNTIYF.

The rearrangement joins TRBV19 to TRBJ1-5; the D gene is possibly TRBD1 (6 bases). Germline CDR1 LNHDA, CDR2 SQIVND (reference sequence). The V gene lost 6 bases and the J gene lost 6 bases, with 12 bases spanning the gap. The CDR3 runs to 13 residues. CDR3 in amino acids: CASRPRGAQPQHF. In DNA form, the CDR3 reads TGTGCCAGTAGACCCAGGGGCGCTCAGCCCCAGCATTTT. The full variable domain, its missing parts supplied by reference TRBV19 and TRBJ1-5, is DGGITQSPKYLFRKEGQNVTLSCEQNLNHDAMYWYRQDPGQGLRLIYYSQIVNDFQKGDIAEGYSVSREKKESFPLTVTSAQKNPTAFYLCASRPRGAQPQHFGDGTRLSIL.

This chain joins TRBV6-1 and TRBJ2-3; TRBD2 matches at 7 bases. V lost 1 base and J lost 3; bases outside the gene matches: 10. The germline V gene has CDR1 MNHNS and CDR2 SASEGT. The CDR3 length is 17 residues. The CDR3 reads CASSEGLAGRRTDTQYF. The CDR3 nucleotides read TGTGCCAGCAGTGAAGGACTAGCAGGGAGGAGGACAGATACGCAGTATTTT.

The chain has TRBV29-1 and TRBJ2-5, with TRBD1 matching 7 bases. This CDR3 contains 16 residues. Germline CDR1 and CDR2: SQVTM and ANQGSEA. Germline trimming cut 5 bases from V and 2 bases from J; bases unmatched to any gene: 14. CDR3 residues: CSVKAMTGSRQETQYF. For the CDR3, the DNA is TGCAGCGTTAAAGCTATGACAGGGTCACGACAAGAGACCCAGTACTTC.